The 19 T cell receptor beta chains below were found in one sample sequenced in a study of blood T cell repertoires in COVID-19. This table comes from immunoSEQ multiplex PCR, and its TCRdb copy is limited to in-frame clones, with some not included. The sample has approximately 92,000 clones; roughly 84% are singletons. The sample was peripheral blood. The source of these receptors is a man aged 65 to 85 with active or convalescent COVID-19.

The chain links TRBV5-1 to TRBJ2-3, with a weak D call TRBD2 (6 bases). CDR3 length equals 14 residues. Germline V gene sequence: CDR1 SGHRS, CDR2 YFSETQ. Trimming took 1 base from V and 6 from J, leaving 12 bases between them. CDR3 loop: CASSLLLDYDTQYF. The CDR3, as DNA: TGCGCCAGCAGCTTGTTGTTGGACTATGATACGCAGTATTTT. Variable domain in full (rest from reference TRBV5-1 and TRBJ2-3): KAGVTQTPRYLIKTRGQQVTLSCSPISGHRSVSWYQQTPGQGLQFLFEYFSETQRNKGNFPGRFSGRQFSNSRSEMNVSTLELGDSALYLCASSLLLDYDTQYFGPGTRLTVL.

The chain carries TRBV10-3 and TRBJ2-2; the match to TRBD2 covers 10 bases. This CDR3 is 15 amino acids long. The J segment lost 0 bases and the V segment lost 5 bases, leaving 0 bases of the junction unmatched. CDR1 is ENHRY, CDR2 SYGVKD, per germline. CDR3 loop: CAISLAGANTGELFF. In DNA, the CDR3 is TGTGCCATCAGTCTAGCGGGGGCGAACACCGGGGAGCTGTTTTTT.

The chain links TRBV12-3 or TRBV12-4 to TRBJ2-5; D gene uncertain. The V end was cut by 4 bases, the J end by 7 bases, with 13 bases between. The CDR3 loop spans 13 amino acids. CDR3 residues: CASSSDERRTQYF. CDR3 DNA sequence: TGTGCCAGCAGTTCCGATGAGAGGAGGACCCAGTACTTC.

The gene calls are TRBV5-1 and TRBJ2-2; TRBD1 matches at 7 bases. From germline, CDR1 is SGHRS and CDR2 YFSETQ. V dropped 4 bases and J dropped 5; count of bases not matched to a gene: 5. This CDR3 region has 14 residues. As DNA, the CDR3 is TGCGCCAGCAGCCGGGGACAGACAACCGGGGAGCTGTTTTTT. Translated, it gives CASSRGQTTGELFF.

The rearrangement joins TRBV5-4 to TRBJ2-1; TRBD2 matches at 8 bases. Germline loops: CDR1 SGHNT, CDR2 YYREEE (reference sequence). Germline trimming cut 4 bases from V and 2 bases from J; bases unmatched to any gene: 14. This CDR3 region has 18 residues. CDR3: CASSPGPAGVTTYNEQFF. In DNA, the CDR3 is TGTGCCAGCAGCCCGGGGCCAGCGGGGGTTACTACCTACAATGAGCAGTTCTTC.

The chain recombines TRBV15 with TRBJ2-3, with 7 bases lining up with TRBD1. V was clipped by 3 bases and J by 4 bases; unmatched bases: 7. This CDR3 spans 15 amino acids. Germline V CDR1 and CDR2: LNHNV, YYDKDF (reference sequence). The CDR3 reads CATSRDLDRADTQYF. The CDR3 region has the DNA TGTGCCACCAGCAGGGATCTAGACAGGGCAGATACGCAGTATTTT. Supplemented by reference TRBV15 and TRBJ2-3, the full variable domain reads DAMVIQNPRYQVTQFGKPVTLSCSQTLNHNVMYWYQQKSSQAPKLLFHYYDKDFNNEADTPDNFQSRRPNTSFCFLDIRSPGLGDTAMYLCATSRDLDRADTQYFGPGTRLTVL.

The chain uses TRBV7-2 and TRBJ1-1; 7 bases match TRBD1. The ends lost 5 bases at V and 0 bases at J; junction bases unmatched: 6. Germline V gene data show CDR1 as SGHTA and CDR2 as FQGNSA. The CDR3 runs to 15 residues. CDR3 residues: CASSTTTGMNTEAFF. CDR3 nucleotide sequence: TGTGCCAGCAGCACTACGACAGGGATGAACACTGAAGCTTTCTTT. Filled out from reference TRBV7-2 and TRBJ1-1, the complete variable domain reads GAGVSQSPSNKVTEKGKDVELRCDPISGHTALYWYRQSLGQGLEFLIYFQGNSAPDKSGLPSDRFSAERTGGSVSTLTIQRTQQEDSAVYLCASSTTTGMNTEAFFGQGTRLTVV.

The chain uses TRBV24-1 and TRBJ1-5; no definite D call. The CDR3 runs to 13 residues. Trimming left V 5 bases short and J 6 bases short, with 10 bases between. The germline V gene encodes CDR1 KGHDR and CDR2 SFDVKD. CDR3 sequence reads: CATSGAGLQPQHF. The CDR3 DNA is TGTGCCACCAGTGGGGCGGGCCTTCAGCCCCAGCATTTT.

The J gene is TRBJ1-3, the V gene TRBV3-1 (or the pseudogene TRBV3-2); D is undetermined. The germline V and J ends were trimmed by 0 bases and 0 bases, with 6 bases remaining between them. CDR3 length: 15 residues. The germline V gene encodes CDR1 LGHDT and CDR2 YNNKEL (reference sequence). The DNA of the CDR3 is TGTGCCAGCAGCCAAGATAGGAGCTCTGGAAACACCATATATTTT. Residues: CASSQDRSSGNTIYF.

The genes are TRBV28 and TRBJ1-2; D not certain. The CDR3 is 12 amino acids. Trimming left V 7 bases short and J 4 bases short, with 10 bases between. CDR1 and CDR2 (germline): MDHEN, SYDVKM. CDR3 amino acids: CASNGGSYGYTF. As DNA, the CDR3 is TGTGCCAGCAATGGAGGCTCCTATGGCTACACCTTC.

This chain links TRBV28 with TRBJ1-5; TRBD1 aligns across 7 bases. V lost 6 bases and J lost 7; bases outside the gene matches: 9. In germline, CDR1 is MDHEN, CDR2 SYDVKM. The CDR3 sequence is 14 residues long. The CDR3 coding sequence is TGTGCCAGCAGGAGACAGGGCCCAGGGCAGCCCCAGCATTTT. Protein: CASRRQGPGQPQHF.

The chain joins TRBV27 to TRBJ1-2; 8 nucleotides align to TRBD1. Trimming removed 5 bases from V and 5 bases from J; junction bases left unmatched: 10. Germline V CDR1 and CDR2: MNHEY, SMNVEV (reference sequence). CDR3 length: 15 amino acids. The CDR3 DNA sequence: TGTGCCAGCAGTCCAGGACAGGGAGAAAGGTATGGCTACACCTTC. Protein product: CASSPGQGERYGYTF.

This clone was recorded a few times. This chain joins TRBV5-5 and TRBJ1-5, with TRBD1 identical over 8 bases. CDR1 and CDR2 (germline): SGHKS, YYEKEE (reference sequence). V dropped 4 bases and J dropped 5; count of bases not matched to a gene: 14. There are 17 residues in the CDR3. In DNA form, the CDR3 reads TGTGCCAGCAGCACCTACCCGGGACAGGAGGGGTATCAGCCCCAGCATTTT. Its protein product is CASSTYPGQEGYQPQHF. Full variable domain (missing parts from reference TRBV5-5 and TRBJ1-5): DAGVTQSPTHLIKTRGQQVTLRCSPISGHKSVSWYQQVLGQGPQFIFQYYEKEERGRGNFPDRFSARQFPNYSSELNVNALLLGDSALYLCASSTYPGQEGYQPQHFGDGTRLSIL.

This chain connects TRBV25-1 to TRBJ1-4; 8 bases are shared with TRBD1. Germline V CDR1 and CDR2: MGHDK, SYGVNS. The junction had 5 bases not matched to a gene; V was cut back by 3 bases and J by 8 bases. The CDR3 totals 14 residues. In DNA form, the CDR3 reads TGTGCCAGCAGTGAGAACAGGGGGTTAGAAAAACTGTTTTTT. It specifies CASSENRGLEKLFF. The whole variable domain, filled in from reference TRBV25-1 and TRBJ1-4, reads EADIYQTPRYLVIGTGKKITLECSQTMGHDKMYWYQQDPGMELHLIHYSYGVNSTEKGDLSSESTVSRIRTEHFPLTLESARPSHTSQYLCASSENRGLEKLFFGSGTQLSVL.

This chain joins TRBV15 and TRBJ1-2; no definite D call. Germline lookup yields CDR1 LNHNV and CDR2 YYDKDF (reference sequence). This CDR3 region has 14 residues. Trimming shortened V by 0 bases and J by 4 bases, and 9 bases separated the two germline ends. The CDR3 region is CATSRDLDGYGYTF. In DNA form, the CDR3 reads TGTGCCACCAGCAGAGATCTAGACGGCTATGGCTACACCTTC.

V usage is TRBV6-2 or TRBV6-3 and J usage is TRBJ2-7, with a tentative D call TRBD2 (5 bases). This CDR3 has 18 residues. CDR1 is MNHEY and CDR2 is SVGEGT in the germline V gene. The V and J ends lost 1 base and 0 bases respectively, with 19 bases between them. This chain's CDR3 is CASSYLIGPGKSSYEQYF. The DNA for the CDR3 is TGTGCCAGCAGTTACTTGATCGGCCCCGGGAAAAGCTCCTACGAGCAGTACTTC.

The chain couples TRBV9 to TRBJ2-7; 13 nucleotides match TRBD2. Trimming cost V 3 bases and J 0 bases; bases outside gene matches: 15. The CDR3 consists of 20 residues. Germline loops: CDR1 SGDLS, CDR2 YYNGEE. In DNA form, the CDR3 reads TGTGCCAGCAGCGCTGGGCTAAAAGGACTAGCGGGGGCCGACTCCTACGAGCAGTACTTC. Its translation is CASSAGLKGLAGADSYEQYF.

This sequence joins TRBV6-5 and TRBJ1-3; D not certain. Germline-derived CDR1 and CDR2 are MNHEY and SVGAGI. This CDR3 has 13 amino acids. Trimming took 2 bases from V and 7 from J, leaving 9 bases between them. This CDR3 is CASSYTEVNTIYF. The CDR3 DNA is TGTGCCAGCAGTTACACCGAGGTCAACACCATATATTTT.

The chain has TRBV28 and TRBJ1-5, with D uncertain. The CDR3 is 16 residues long. Deletions cut 5 bases from V and 6 bases from J, with 20 bases between. The germline CDR1 and CDR2 sequences are MDHEN and SYDVKM. CDR3 protein: CASSPQSGGSRQPQHF. The CDR3 nucleotides read TGTGCCAGCAGTCCCCAATCAGGAGGGAGTCGTCAGCCCCAGCATTTT. The full variable domain, completed using reference TRBV28 and TRBJ1-5, is DVKVTQSSRYLVKRTGEKVFLECVQDMDHENMFWYRQDPGLGLRLIYFSYDVKMKEKGDIPEGYSVSREKKERFSLILESASTNQTSMYLCASSPQSGGSRQPQHFGDGTRLSIL.